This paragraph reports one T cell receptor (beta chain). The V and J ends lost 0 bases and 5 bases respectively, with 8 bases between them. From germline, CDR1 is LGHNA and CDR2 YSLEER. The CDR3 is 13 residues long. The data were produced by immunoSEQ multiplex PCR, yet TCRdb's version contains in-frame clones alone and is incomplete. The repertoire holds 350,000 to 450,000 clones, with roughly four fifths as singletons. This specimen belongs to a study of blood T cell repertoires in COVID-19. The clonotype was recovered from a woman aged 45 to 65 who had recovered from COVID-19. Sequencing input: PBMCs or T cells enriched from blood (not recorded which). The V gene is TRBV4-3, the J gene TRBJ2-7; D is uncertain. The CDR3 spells CASSQDKTHEQYF. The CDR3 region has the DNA TGCGCCAGCAGCCAAGATAAGACTCACGAGCAGTACTTC.